This T cell receptor (beta chain) was sequenced in a study of metastatic and nonmetastatic thyroid tumors. Overall study: It was across blood and tumor or nodule tissue from malignant and benign thyroid patients that repertoires were compared. Study-level points and caveats: Patients with malignant thyroid tumors reportedly had significantly higher TCR beta diversity than those with benign nodules, in blood and tumor.

In the authors' methods: The study's classifier, a distant-metastasis tool for papillary thyroid cancer, was built using CDR3 differences across clinicopathological groups. TCRdb re-called the PCR reads with MiXCR. These V and J calls originate from TCRdb's pipeline instead of the authors' own analysis. The sample contains roughly 15,000 clones, roughly 12% of which appear only once. This clone was seen many times. Antigen unknown. Thyroid surgery had not been preceded by any treatment in any patient. The CDR3 is made up of 13 amino acids. Germline-derived CDR1 and CDR2 are DFQATT and SNEGSKA (reference sequence). V lost 3 bases to trimming and J lost 7 bases, with 13 bases between them.

The receptor was derived from a female donor with papillary thyroid cancer or a benign thyroid nodule (not recorded which). Some clones in this sample may be carry-over from other donors' samples. The source material was blood. The chain employs TRBV20-1 and TRBJ1-5; TRBD1 might be the D (5 bases). This chain's CDR3 is CSASSQGRQPQHF. In DNA form, the CDR3 reads TGCAGTGCTAGTAGTCAGGGACGCCAGCCCCAGCATTTT.